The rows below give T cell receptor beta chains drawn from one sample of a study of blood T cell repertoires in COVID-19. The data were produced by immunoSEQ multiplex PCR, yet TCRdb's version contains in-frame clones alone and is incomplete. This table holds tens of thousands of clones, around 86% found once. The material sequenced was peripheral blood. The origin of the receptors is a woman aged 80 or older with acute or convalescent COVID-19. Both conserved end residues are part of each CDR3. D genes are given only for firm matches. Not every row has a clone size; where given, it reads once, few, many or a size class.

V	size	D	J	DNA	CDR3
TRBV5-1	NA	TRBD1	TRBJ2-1	TGCGCCAGCAGCTTGGGACAGGGGTACAATGAGCAGTTCTTC	CASSLGQGYNEQFF
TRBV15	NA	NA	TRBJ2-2	TGTGCCACCAGGGAGCGGGCCAGTACCGGGGAGCTGTTTTTT	CATRERASTGELFF
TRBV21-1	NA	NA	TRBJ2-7	TGTGCCAGCAGCAAATCACGCGGGAGGACCCGGTACGAGCAGTACTTC	CASSKSRGRTRYEQYF
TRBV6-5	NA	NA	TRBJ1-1	TGTGCCGGTTCAGACAGGTCCACTGAAGCTTTCTTT	CAGSDRSTEAFF
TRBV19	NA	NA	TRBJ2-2	TGTGCCAGTAGTATCATAGGACAGACGAACACCGGGGAGCTGTTTTTT	CASSIIGQTNTGELFF
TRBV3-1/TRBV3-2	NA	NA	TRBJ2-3	TGTGCCAGCAGCTCGGAGGGCCTCACAGATACGCAGTATTTT	CASSSEGLTDTQYF
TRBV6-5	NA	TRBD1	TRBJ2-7	TGTGCCAGCAGTCAGGGGACAGGGTACGAGCAGTACTTC	CASSQGTGYEQYF
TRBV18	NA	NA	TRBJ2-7	TGTGCCAGCTCACCACTCAGAAGCTCCTACGAGCAGTACTTC	CASSPLRSSYEQYF
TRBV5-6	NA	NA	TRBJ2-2	TGTGCCAGCAGCTTGGGGCAGGTTAACACCGGGGAGCTGTTTTTT	CASSLGQVNTGELFF
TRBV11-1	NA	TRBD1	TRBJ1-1	TGTGCCAGCAGCCGAACACAGGGGAAGGGCACTGAAGCTTTCTTT	CASSRTQGKGTEAFF
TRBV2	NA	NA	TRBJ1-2	TGTGCCAGCAATAGACAGGCCTCCTATGGCTACACCTTC	CASNRQASYGYTF
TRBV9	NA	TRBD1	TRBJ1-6	TGTGCCAGCAGCCAGACAGGGGGCGATAATTCACCCCTCCACTTT	CASSQTGGDNSPLHF
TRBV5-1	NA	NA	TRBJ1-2	TGCGCCAGCAGCTTGGACTTAGCTAACTATGGCTACACCTTC	CASSLDLANYGYTF
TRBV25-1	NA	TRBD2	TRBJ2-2	TGTGCCAGCAGGGATAGTAGCGGGGGGGCGACCGGGGAGCTGTTTTTT	CASRDSSGGATGELFF
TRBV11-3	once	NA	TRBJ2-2	TGTGCCAGCAGCCGAGGGACATCGGGGTCCGGGGAGCTGTTTTTT	CASSRGTSGSGELFF
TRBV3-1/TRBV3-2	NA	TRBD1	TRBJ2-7	TGTGCCAGCAGCCAAGGGACAGGTGCTTACTACGAGCAGTACTTC	CASSQGTGAYYEQYF
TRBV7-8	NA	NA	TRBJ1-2	TGTGCCAGCAGCTTTCAGGGGATACAGAACTATGGCTACACCTTC	CASSFQGIQNYGYTF
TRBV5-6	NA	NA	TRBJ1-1	TGTGCCTCCATGGGGGACATCAGCCGGGGAGCTTTCTTT	CASMGDISRGAFF
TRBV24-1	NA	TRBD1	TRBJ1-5	TGTGCCACCAGTCCAGGGGGCGTTGATCAGCCCCAGCATTTT	CATSPGGVDQPQHF
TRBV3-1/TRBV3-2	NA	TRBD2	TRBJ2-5	TGTGCCAGCAGCCAAGATCGGGGGGGGCAAGAGACCCAGTACTTC	CASSQDRGGQETQYF
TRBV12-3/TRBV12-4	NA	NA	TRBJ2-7	TGTGCCAGCACTTTCCTTGGAGGGGTTAAGTACTTC	CASTFLGGVKYF
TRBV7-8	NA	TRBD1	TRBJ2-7	TGTGCCAGCAGCCAGTGGACAGGAACCTACGAGCAGTACTTC	CASSQWTGTYEQYF
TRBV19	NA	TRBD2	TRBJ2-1	TGTGCCAGTCGGACTAGCGGGATCAATGAGCAGTTCTTC	CASRTSGINEQFF
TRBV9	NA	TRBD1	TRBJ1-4	TGTGCCAGCAGCGCTCAGGGGGCGATAGGAGAAAAACTGTTTTTT	CASSAQGAIGEKLFF
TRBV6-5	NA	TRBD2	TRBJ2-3	TGTGCCAGCAGGGTTCGGACTAGCGGCACAGATACGCAGTATTTT	CASRVRTSGTDTQYF
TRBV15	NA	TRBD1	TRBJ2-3	TGTGCCACCAGCGGTACCGGGACAGGGGGGTTCACAGATACGCAGTATTTT	CATSGTGTGGFTDTQYF
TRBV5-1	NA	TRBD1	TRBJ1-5	TGCGCCAGCAGCTTAGGTACAGGGGGCGGCAATCAGCCCCAGCATTTT	CASSLGTGGGNQPQHF
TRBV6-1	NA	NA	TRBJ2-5	TGTGCCAGCAGCCGAACTACCCAAGAGACCCAGTACTTC	CASSRTTQETQYF
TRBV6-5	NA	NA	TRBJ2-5	TGTGCCAGCAGAACACTAGTAAAAGAGACCCAGTACTTC	CASRTLVKETQYF
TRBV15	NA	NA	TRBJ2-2	TGTGCCACCAGCAGAGATCGTGCGGGGTCCGGGGAGCTGTTTTTT	CATSRDRAGSGELFF
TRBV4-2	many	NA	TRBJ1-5	TGTGCCAGCAGCCAAGGTACAGGGCACAATCAGCCCCAGCATTTT	CASSQGTGHNQPQHF
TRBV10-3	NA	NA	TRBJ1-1	TGTGCCATCAGCCTGAGGAGGGCGGGCACTGAAGCTTTCTTT	CAISLRRAGTEAFF
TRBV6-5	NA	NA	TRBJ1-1	TGTGCCAGCAGTATGCAGGGGTCCCGTATTACTGAAGCTTTCTTT	CASSMQGSRITEAFF
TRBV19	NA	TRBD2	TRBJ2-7	TGTGCCAGTAGTTCCTTAGCGGGGGCTCCCTCCTACGAGCAGTACTTC	CASSSLAGAPSYEQYF
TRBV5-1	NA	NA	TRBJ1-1	TGCGCCAGCAGCTTGGGTGGGGCGTTGACTAACACTGAAGCTTTCTTT	CASSLGGALTNTEAFF
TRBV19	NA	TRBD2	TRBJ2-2	TGTGCCAGTAGCCCTGCGGGACTAGCGGGGGGGCGTGCCACCGGGGAGCTGTTTTTT	CASSPAGLAGGRATGELFF
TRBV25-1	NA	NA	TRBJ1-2	TGTGCCAGCAGTGAATCGGGTTATGGCTACACCTTC	CASSESGYGYTF
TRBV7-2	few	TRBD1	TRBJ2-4	TGTGCCAGCAGCTCGCCGGGACAGGGATTGTCTGGAGCCAAAAACATTCAGTACTTC	CASSSPGQGLSGAKNIQYF
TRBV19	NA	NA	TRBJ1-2	TGTGCCAGTAGTACCGTGTCGAGCGGTTCTAATGGCTACACCTTC	CASSTVSSGSNGYTF
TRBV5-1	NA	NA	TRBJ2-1	TGCGCCAGCAGACCCTCCACCGGGGATGAGCAGTTCTTC	CASRPSTGDEQFF
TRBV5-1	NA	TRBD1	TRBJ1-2	TGCGCCAGCAGCCCAGGACAGGGACGTGGCTACACCTTC	CASSPGQGRGYTF
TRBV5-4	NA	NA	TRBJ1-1	TGTGCCAGCAGCTTGGCAGGGGCGCAGAACACTGAAGCTTTCTTT	CASSLAGAQNTEAFF
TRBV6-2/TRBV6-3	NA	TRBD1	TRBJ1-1	TGTGCCAGCAGCGACCGGGACAGAGAGAACACTGAAGCTTTCTTT	CASSDRDRENTEAFF
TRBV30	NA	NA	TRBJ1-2	TGTGCCTGGAGTGTACAGGGCAGAAGGTACTATGGCTACACCTTC	CAWSVQGRRYYGYTF
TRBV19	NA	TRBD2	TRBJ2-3	TGTGCCAGTAGTATAAATTTTCGGGGGGGCCGGGCAGATACGCAGTATTTT	CASSINFRGGRADTQYF
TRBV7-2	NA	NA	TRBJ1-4	TGTGCCAGCAGCTCCCTAGTAGACCCTAATGAAAAACTGTTTTTT	CASSSLVDPNEKLFF
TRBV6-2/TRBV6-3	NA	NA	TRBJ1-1	TGTGCCAGCAGTTACAGGAGGAACACTGAAGCTTTCTTT	CASSYRRNTEAFF
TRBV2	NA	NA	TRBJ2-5	TGTGCCAGCAGTCGGGACTCGGGACAAGAGACCCAGTACTTC	CASSRDSGQETQYF
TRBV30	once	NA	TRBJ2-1	TGTGCCTGGACCCACCTCTCCGGGAGGAGAGGGGGTGAGCAGTTCTTC	CAWTHLSGRRGGEQFF
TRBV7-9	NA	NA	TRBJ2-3	TGTGCCAGCAGCTTTACTCCGGGAGACACAGATACGCAGTATTTT	CASSFTPGDTDTQYF
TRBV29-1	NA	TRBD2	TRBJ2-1	TGCAGCCCACCCGCGGGAGTCTCCTACAATGAGCAGTTCTTC	CSPPAGVSYNEQFF